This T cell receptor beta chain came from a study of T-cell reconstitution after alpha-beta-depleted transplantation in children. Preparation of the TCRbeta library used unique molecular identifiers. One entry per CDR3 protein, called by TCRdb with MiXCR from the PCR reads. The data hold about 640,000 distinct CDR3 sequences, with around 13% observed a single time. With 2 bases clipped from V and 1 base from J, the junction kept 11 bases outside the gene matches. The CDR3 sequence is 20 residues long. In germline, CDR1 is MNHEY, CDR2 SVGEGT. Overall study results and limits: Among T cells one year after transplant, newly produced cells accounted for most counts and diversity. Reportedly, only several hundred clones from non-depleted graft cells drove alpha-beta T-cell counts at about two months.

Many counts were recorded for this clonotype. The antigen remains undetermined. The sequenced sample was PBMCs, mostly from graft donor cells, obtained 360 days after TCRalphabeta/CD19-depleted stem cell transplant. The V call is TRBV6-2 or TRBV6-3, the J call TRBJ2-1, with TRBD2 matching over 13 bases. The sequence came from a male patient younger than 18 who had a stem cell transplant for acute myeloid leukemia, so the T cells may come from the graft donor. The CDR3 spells CASSYTLETSGGISYNEQFF. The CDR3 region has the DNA TGTGCCAGCAGTTACACCCTCGAGACTAGCGGGGGGATATCCTACAATGAGCAGTTCTTC.